A single sample is the source of the 18 T cell receptor beta chains below, sequenced in a study of T-cell reconstitution after alpha-beta-depleted transplantation in children. Preparing the TCRbeta library involved the use of unique molecular identifiers. TCRdb re-called the PCR reads with MiXCR, one entry per CDR3 protein. Of 700,000 to 950,000 distinct CDR3 sequences in the sample, approximately 15% are singletons; the top ten hold 5%. The specimen comprised PBMCs, mostly from graft donor cells, sampled 360 days after TCRalphabeta/CD19-depleted stem cell transplant. These TCRs come from a male patient younger than 18 who had a stem cell transplant for acute lymphoblastic leukemia, so the T cells may come from the graft donor.

The chain combines TRBV20-1 with TRBJ2-3; TRBD2 agrees at 9 bases. The CDR3 is 14 amino acids. Germline lookup yields CDR1 DFQATT and CDR2 SNEGSKA (reference sequence). The chain's CDR3 is CSWVAGGSRDTQYF. The CDR3 DNA reads as TGCAGCTGGGTGGCGGGAGGGTCGAGAGATACGCAGTATTTT.

This clonotype was counted only a few times. This chain connects TRBV12-3 or TRBV12-4 to TRBJ2-1; TRBD2 is a possible D gene (5 bases). V gave up 11 bases and J gave up 3 bases, with 20 bases separating them. The CDR3 spans 15 residues. CDR3 loop: CASKLRGRVYNEQFF. CDR3 DNA sequence: TGTGCCTCCAAGTTACGGGGAAGGGTCTACAATGAGCAGTTCTTC.

This clonotype was seen only once. This chain's CDR3 is CASSRGTSGYTGELFF. CDR3 DNA sequence: TGTGCCAGCAGCCGTGGGACTAGCGGGTACACCGGGGAGCTGTTTTTT. The genes are TRBV13 and TRBJ2-2, with TRBD2 identical over 12 bases. The CDR3 has 16 amino acids. Germline V gene lookup returns CDR1 PRHDT and CDR2 FYEKMQ (reference sequence). Trimming removed 5 bases from V and 3 bases from J; junction bases left unmatched: 4.

This clonotype was counted between two and nine times. This chain connects TRBV27 to TRBJ2-1; 8 nucleotides align to TRBD1. V lost 2 bases and J lost 3; bases outside the gene matches: 18. In germline, CDR1 is MNHEY, CDR2 SMNVEV (reference sequence). The CDR3 spans 20 residues. CDR3 in DNA: TGTGCCAGCAGTTTAGAATTCGGGCAGGGGGCCTATACTAACTACAATGAGCAGTTCTTC. Translating gives CASSLEFGQGAYTNYNEQFF.

The V and J genes are TRBV7-9 and TRBJ2-3; no definite D call. This CDR3 contains 12 residues. Looked up from germline, CDR1 is SEHNR and CDR2 is FQNEAQ (reference sequence). The CDR3 loop is CGTKVDEDTQYF. The CDR3, as DNA: TGTGGTACAAAGGTTGATGAAGATACGCAGTATTTT. Full variable domain (remainder filled in from reference TRBV7-9 and TRBJ2-3): DTGVSQNPRHKITKRGQNVTFRCDPISEHNRLYWYRQTLGQGPEFLTYFQNEAQLEKSRLLSDRFSAERPKGSFSTLEIQRTEQGDSAMYLCGTKVDEDTQYFGPGTRLTVL.

The chain recombines TRBV5-4 with TRBJ1-2; 7 nucleotides align to TRBD1. Trimming removed 5 bases from V and 4 bases from J; junction bases left unmatched: 14. The CDR3 runs to 16 residues. From germline, CDR1 is SGHNT and CDR2 YYREEE (reference sequence). The CDR3 nucleotides read TGTGCCAGCAGGCAGGGACAGCGACCTGCCCTCTATGGCTACACCTTC. Amino acids: CASRQGQRPALYGYTF.

The sample holds a few counts of this clonotype. The DNA for the CDR3 is TGTGCCAGCAGCTTAAGGACTAGCGCTCCCTACAATGAGCAGTTCTTC. It encodes CASSLRTSAPYNEQFF. V and J are TRBV11-3 and TRBJ2-1; 9 bases map to TRBD2. The CDR3 has 16 residues. Germline assignment: CDR1 SGHNT and CDR2 YENEEA. After removal of 2 bases from V and 2 bases from J, the junction contained 4 bases not matched to a gene.

This clonotype has more than one count but fewer than ten. V is TRBV27 and J is TRBJ2-3; TRBD2 agrees at 9 bases. The CDR3 spans 16 residues. Trimming cost V 4 bases and J 0 bases; bases outside gene matches: 5. CDR1 and CDR2 from the germline V gene are MNHEY and SMNVEV (reference sequence). CDR3 sequence: CASSWALAGSTDTQYF. The CDR3 DNA is TGTGCCAGCAGTTGGGCTCTAGCGGGAAGCACAGATACGCAGTATTTT.

This chain uses TRBV25-1 with TRBJ2-5; TRBD2 agrees at 11 bases. The CDR3 extends over 17 amino acids. Germline CDR1 MGHDK, CDR2 SYGVNS. Losses at the gene ends were 1 base for V and 2 bases for J; bases not matched to a gene: 6. Here the CDR3 DNA reads TGTGCCAGCAGTGAATTCGGTAGCGGGAGGGGTCAAGAGACCCAGTACTTC. Protein product: CASSEFGSGRGQETQYF.

Points on this clonotype: Mismatch with germline at one junction end may stem from a read error. V gene TRBV5-4 combines with J gene TRBJ2-2; 15 positions match TRBD2. CDR3 size: 19 residues. Germline V gene sequence: CDR1 SGHNT, CDR2 YYREEE (reference sequence). DNA for the CDR3: TGTGCCAGCAGTTTGGTCGGGACTAGCGGGAGGATAAACACCGGGGAGCTGTTTTTT. It yields the protein CASSLVGTSGRINTGELFF.

This clonotype was picked up a small number of times. The V call is TRBV9, the J call TRBJ2-2, with 10 bases identical to TRBD2. The CDR3 loop spans 16 amino acids. J gave up 6 bases and V 3 bases, and 8 bases lay outside the gene matches. Germline CDR1 SGDLS, CDR2 YYNGEE. The CDR3 region has the DNA TGTGCCAGCAGCGCAGCCCTAGCGGGAGTTGCCGGGGAGCTGTTTTTT. Translated, it gives CASSAALAGVAGELFF.

This clonotype was detected a few times. This sequence joins TRBV11-2 and TRBJ2-5; no firm D call. V shed 2 bases and J shed 8 bases, with 6 bases lying between them. Looked up from germline, CDR1 is SGHAT and CDR2 is FQNNGV. CDR3 length: 11 amino acids. In DNA form, the CDR3 reads TGTGCCAGCAGCTTAAATGACACCCAGTACTTC. Encoded protein: CASSLNDTQYF.

The genes are TRBV5-6 and TRBJ2-7, with D perhaps given as TRBD1 or TRBD2 (5 bases each). The germline V and J ends were trimmed by 4 bases and 2 bases, with 16 bases remaining between them. CDR3 length: 15 amino acids. Looked up from germline, CDR1 is SGHDT and CDR2 is YYEEEE. CDR3 loop: CASSQSPGRAYEQYF. The DNA for the CDR3 is TGTGCCAGCAGCCAGAGTCCGGGACGGGCCTACGAGCAGTACTTC.

The rearrangement links TRBV5-1 to TRBJ2-1; 9 nucleotides agree with TRBD2. This CDR3 is built from 18 residues. J lost 7 bases, V lost 0 bases, and 14 bases had no gene match. The germline V gene has CDR1 SGHRS and CDR2 YFSETQ. The CDR3 nucleotides are TGCGCCAGCAGCTTGGGGGTGTTAGTAGCGGGAGTTGATAATGAGCAGTTCTTC. It is translated as CASSLGVLVAGVDNEQFF.

This clonotype was seen repeatedly, ten times or more. The rearrangement links TRBV5-1 to TRBJ1-3; unclear D gene. From germline, CDR1 is SGHRS and CDR2 YFSETQ. Trimming removed 0 bases at V and 2 bases at J, with 9 bases between. This CDR3 has 15 amino acids. In DNA, the CDR3 is TGCGCCAGCAGCTTGGAGGCAGGTACTGGAAACACCATATATTTT. Translating it yields CASSLEAGTGNTIYF.

This clonotype was seen more than once but under ten times. In DNA form, the CDR3 reads TGCAGCGTCACAGGGCTCCTAGACACTGAAGCTTTCTTT. Encoded protein: CSVTGLLDTEAFF. The chain employs TRBV29-1 and TRBJ1-1; possibly TRBD1 for D (6 bases). The germline V and J ends were trimmed by 6 bases and 3 bases, with 14 bases remaining between them. The germline V gene encodes CDR1 SQVTM and CDR2 ANQGSEA. There are 13 residues in the CDR3. Drawing the rest from reference TRBV29-1 and TRBJ1-1, the complete variable domain is SAVISQKPSRDICQRGTSLTIQCQVDSQVTMMFWYRQQPGQSLTLIATANQGSEATYESGFVIDKFPISRPNLTFSTLTVSNMSPEDSSIYLCSVTGLLDTEAFFGQGTRLTVV.

The genes are TRBV18 and TRBJ1-1; D uncertain. The CDR3 extends over 14 amino acids. Germline loops: CDR1 KGHSH, CDR2 LQKENI. The V and J ends lost 5 bases and 0 bases respectively, with 10 bases between them. The CDR3 DNA is TGTGCCAGCTCAGCCGGGTCCATGAACACTGAAGCTTTCTTT. This translates into CASSAGSMNTEAFF.

V usage is TRBV30 and J usage is TRBJ2-7; TRBD2 matches at 7 bases. From germline, CDR1 is GTSNPN and CDR2 SVGIG (reference sequence). Trimming took 1 base from V and 6 from J; bases not matched to a gene: 15. The CDR3 length is 16 residues. CDR3 DNA: TGTGCCTGGAGTGAGCCCGCCGGGACTACAGAGGGCGAGCAGTACTTC. Translating gives CAWSEPAGTTEGEQYF.